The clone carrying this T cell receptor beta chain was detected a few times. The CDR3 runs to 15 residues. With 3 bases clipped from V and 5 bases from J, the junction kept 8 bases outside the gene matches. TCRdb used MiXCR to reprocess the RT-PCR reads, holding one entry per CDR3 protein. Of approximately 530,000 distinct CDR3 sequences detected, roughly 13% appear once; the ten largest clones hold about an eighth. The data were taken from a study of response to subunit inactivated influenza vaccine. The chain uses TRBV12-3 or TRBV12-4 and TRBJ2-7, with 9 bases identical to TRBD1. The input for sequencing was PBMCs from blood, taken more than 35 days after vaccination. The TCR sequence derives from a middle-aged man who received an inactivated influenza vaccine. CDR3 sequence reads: CASSLDGTGSHEQYF. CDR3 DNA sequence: TGTGCCAGCAGTTTGGATGGGACAGGGTCTCACGAGCAGTACTTC.